The sequence of this TCR beta chain was determined in a study of identical twins. Study-wide findings and caveats: Low generation probability was overrepresented in out-of-frame alpha sequences shared by twins. Zero-insertion findings could be partly confounded by invariant cells (MAIT and iNKT cells).

TCRdb re-called the 5' RACE reads with MiXCR, one entry per CDR3 protein. Among nearly 900,000 distinct CDR3 sequences listed, 9% to 15% were seen once. Trimming at V came to 8 bases and at J to 3 bases, leaving 3 bases not matched to a gene. Germline loops: CDR1 SNHLY, CDR2 FYNNEI. CDR3 size: 14 residues. This clonotype occurred once. Its antigen is unknown. The same data also contributed to another study, on yellow fever vaccine responses in identical twins.

This receptor was identified in a woman aged 18-29 years in good health. The sequenced sample was PBMCs. This chain connects TRBV2 to TRBJ2-6, with TRBD1 identical over 8 bases. CDR3 region: CASGTGGGANVLTF. In nucleotides, the CDR3 is TGTGCCAGCGGGACAGGAGGTGGGGCCAACGTCCTGACTTTC.